This TCR beta chain was sequenced in a study of OX40 agonist ivuxolimab in advanced cancers. Study context: Treatment of patients was with ivuxolimab, an agonistic anti-OX40 (CD134) antibody. Three patients, one with hepatocellular carcinoma and two with cutaneous melanoma, achieved partial responses. Prior therapy, whether anti-PD-1, anti-PD-L1 or anti-CTLA-4, was allowed, and approximately 37% had some.

Using immunoSEQ multiplex PCR, the repertoire was profiled, and TCRdb retains in-frame clones only, with some absent. The sample includes tens of thousands of clones, approximately 80% of them seen just once. Deletions cut 6 bases from V and 1 base from J, with 13 bases between. The CDR3 has 15 amino acids. Germline-derived CDR1 and CDR2 are KGHSH and LQKENI. Regarding the study as a whole: Which antigen the expanded peripheral T cells recognized is unknown.

Worth noting for this clone: The antigen is unknown.

The receptor's source is an adult with an advanced solid tumor such as melanoma, head and neck, liver or kidney cancer. The specimen comprised CD4+ or CD8+ T cells sorted from blood, sampled in a trial of the OX40 agonist ivuxolimab. The chain couples TRBV18 to TRBJ2-1; either TRBD1 or TRBD2 may fit D (5 bases each). CDR3 nucleotide sequence: TGTGCCAGCTCGCTTGACAGCGGATCCTACAATGAGCAGTTCTTC. Amino acids: CASSLDSGSYNEQFF.